The 10 T cell receptor beta chains presented below share a single source sample, sequenced in a study of molecular identifiers for immune sequencing clone quantification listed by TCRdb under 2018. Receptor libraries were prepared by PCR. TCRdb names Illumina HiSeq 4000 as the instrument used. Using fastp at Q25 and MiXCR, TCRdb reprocessed the public reads and kept productive beta chains. Identical CDR3 protein sequences are pooled into one entry, listed with their most common genes and DNA. Within this sample are 8,000 to 11,000 distinct CDR3 sequences, with over 15% of them counted one time only. The biggest ten clones account for roughly 2% of the sample. Sequences were obtained from naive CD8+ T cells from blood, with Jurkat cell RNA spiked in. The cell subset or site label corresponds to: FACS-sorted CD8+CD4-CCR7+CD45RA+ naive T cells. These receptors were taken from a human donor in good health. Some libraries in this study had Jurkat cell RNA spiked in.

This clonotype occurred a few times. Just one base apart from a much larger clone, this may be a read error. The chain employs TRBV6-2 or TRBV6-3 and TRBJ2-1; no firm D call. CDR1 MNHEY and CDR2 SVGEGT come from the germline V gene. Trimming cost V 5 bases and J 9 bases, with 8 bases left between them. The CDR3 sequence is 11 residues long. CDR3 protein: CASSHPGEQFF. The CDR3 region has the DNA TGTGCCAGCAGTCACCCTGGTGAGCAGTTCTTC.

This clonotype occurred many times. V gene TRBV11-3 combines with J gene TRBJ2-1; D gene uncertain. The germline CDR1 and CDR2 sequences are SGHNT and YENEEA. This CDR3 comprises 14 residues. Trimming shortened V by 1 base and J by 6 bases, and 10 bases separated the two germline ends. CDR3 nucleotides: TGTGCCAGCAGCTTAGCCACCGAGCGCAATGAGCAGTTCTTC. It codes for CASSLATERNEQFF.

Note on this clonotype: A read error is possible here, since a much larger clone lies one base away. The chain employs TRBV19 and TRBJ2-3; D remains unclear. The end of the DNA is better explained by TRBJ1-5, so the J call may be wrong. The CDR3 is made up of 15 amino acids. CDR1 is LNHDA and CDR2 is SQIVND in the germline V gene (reference sequence). The CDR3 reads CASSITQRSTDTQHF. CDR3 bases: TGTGCCAGTAGTATTACCCAGCGGAGCACAGATACGCAGCATTTT.

About this clonotype itself: A read error may be the cause here, since a much bigger clone is one base away. This chain connects TRBV27 to TRBJ2-2, with 12 bases fitting TRBD2. Germline V gene sequence: CDR1 MNHEY, CDR2 SMNVEV (reference sequence). This CDR3 has 16 amino acids. Unmatched junction bases numbered 7, after V lost 5 bases and J lost 6 bases. The DNA for the CDR3 is TGTGCCAGCAGTCCCGGGACTAGCGGGTTTCCCGGGGAGCTGTTTTTT. The encoded protein is CASSPGTSGFPGELFF.

By sample share, this clonotype is medium-sized. The chain has TRBV7-6 and TRBJ2-3; 12 bases line up with TRBD2. The CDR3 is made up of 21 amino acids. Per the germline V gene, CDR1 is SGHVS and CDR2 is FNYEAQ. V was clipped by 1 base and J by 1 base; unmatched bases: 15. The CDR3 loop reads CASSLDHASGRDSQRTDTQYF. Written as DNA, the CDR3 is TGTGCCAGCAGCTTAGATCATGCTAGCGGGAGGGACTCTCAGCGCACAGATACGCAGTATTTT.

By share, this clonotype ranks as medium-sized. The V and J genes are TRBV4-1 and TRBJ1-3, with 7 bases that match TRBD1. Germline V CDR1 and CDR2: MGHRA, YSYEKL. The J segment lost 0 bases and the V segment lost 4 bases, leaving 15 bases of the junction unmatched. The CDR3 length is 19 residues. CDR3 in DNA: TGCGCCAGCAGCCTCAGGCCCCCAGGACAGGCAGACTCTGGAAACACCATATATTTT. It yields the protein CASSLRPPGQADSGNTIYF.

This chain links TRBV27 with TRBJ1-1; D is unresolved. The CDR3 contains 14 residues. Trimming stripped 6 bases from V and 1 base from J, with 12 bases between. The germline V gene has CDR1 MNHEY and CDR2 SMNVEV (reference sequence). The CDR3, as DNA: TGTGCCAGCAGGTTAGGAGGGTCGAACACTGAAGCTTTCTTT. It yields the protein CASRLGGSNTEAFF.

As regards this clonotype: It may be a read error: a sequence one base away is much more abundant. The V and J genes are TRBV6-2 or TRBV6-3 and TRBJ1-2; TRBD1 agrees at 11 bases. Unmatched junction bases numbered 10, after V lost 2 bases and J lost 5 bases. The CDR3 loop spans 17 amino acids. Germline-derived CDR1 and CDR2 are MNHEY and SVGEGT. In DNA form, the CDR3 reads TGTGCCAGCAGTTACGGGGTTCTCGGACAGGGGGCGTATGGCTACACCTTC. Amino acid sequence: CASSYGVLGQGAYGYTF.

In this sample, this clonotype turned up many times. The chain is built from TRBV12-3 or TRBV12-4 and TRBJ2-7; no clear D gene. V was cut by 4 bases and J by 0 bases, with 13 bases left in between. The CDR3 contains 15 residues. The CDR3 is CASSSAFRYSYEQYF. CDR3 DNA sequence: TGTGCCAGCAGTTCGGCCTTTAGATACTCCTACGAGCAGTACTTC.

Comments on this clonotype: One base away lies a much larger clone, so this may be a sequencing read error. This rearrangement joins TRBV30 to TRBJ2-5; D might be TRBD2 (5 bases). Germline V gives CDR1 GTSNPN, CDR2 SVGIG (reference sequence). This CDR3 has 14 residues. The CDR3 reads CAWSVVSGQGTQYF. CDR3 nucleotide sequence: TGTGCCTGGAGTGTGGTCAGCGGCCAAGGGACCCAGTACTTC. The full variable domain, completed using reference TRBV30 and TRBJ2-5, is SQTIHQWPATLVQPVGSPLSLECTVEGTSNPNLYWYRQAAGRGLQLLFYSVGIGQISSEVPQNLSASRPQDRQFILSSKKLLLSDSGFYLCAWSVVSGQGTQYFGPGTRLLVL.